This paragraph reports one T cell receptor beta chain. The source of the sample is a study of T cell responses to AZD1222 COVID-19 vaccine. With 5 bases removed from V and 2 bases from J, the gap between germline ends came to 12 bases. Germline V gives CDR1 SGHTA, CDR2 FQGTGA. The CDR3 length is 14 residues. Produced via immunoSEQ multiplex PCR; TCRdb's table is partial and in-frame only. This repertoire shows approximately 160,000 clones, about 90% found once; its top ten account for 0.9% to 1.2%. The receptor's source is an adult who received the AZD1222 COVID-19 vaccine. The chain joins TRBV7-3 to TRBJ1-1, with D possibly matching TRBD1 (6 bases). The sequenced sample was peripheral blood, obtained 28 days after the second AZD1222 dose. The CDR3 here is CASSPQGANTEAFF. Here the CDR3 DNA reads TGTGCCAGCAGCCCACAGGGTGCAAACACTGAAGCTTTCTTT.